This T cell receptor beta chain came from a study of T cells after posttransplantation cyclophosphamide (dated by TCRdb to 2016 to 2017). About the investigation overall: Using TRB sequencing, the study followed how the T cell repertoire reconstituted after myeloablative bone marrow transplantation in which posttransplantation cyclophosphamide served as GVHD prophylaxis. Blood from all 35 or so PTCy patients with 1-year posttransplant specimens was subjected to TRB sequencing. In 3 patients, up to about 3 additional blood samples taken between 2 and 5.2 years after transplant also underwent TRB sequencing, as did pretransplant blood from several patients. Antigen receptor sequencing was done on samples from over 30 PTCy-treated patients and from under 20 related bone marrow donors of those patients. Public TRB sequences were queried against a database of over 3,000 sequences associated with responses to pathogens, tumor antigens, self-antigens and alloantigens. Because TRA and TRB clonality were tightly correlated in 9 samples, subsequent TCR analyses were focused on TRB only.

Genomic DNA was the input for TRB sequencing, which was run either with the immunoSEQ assay at survey resolution or with the hsTCRB kit. The source study handled its data this way. The immunoSEQ software handled initial read processing, and the LymphoSeq R package was used for repertoire analyses. Clonality was calculated as 1 minus normalized Shannon entropy, and the Gini coefficient was also calculated for each TRB dataset. Phenotypes of unsorted samples were inferred by mapping TRB sequences from sorted subsets of the recipient or donor onto the same recipient's unsorted samples. The immuneACCESS repertoire file appears here via TCRdb, limited to in-frame rearrangements. These files lack a portion of the clones; in checked studies, under half of the deficit traces to unresolved V genes, and the cause of the others is not known. V and J calls and clone size follow that table, whereas D and trimming were derived from the DNA. This sample is represented by some 61,000 clones; around 93% of them were singletons. Jointly, the top ten make up approximately 2.7% of the sample.

Peripheral blood samples were provided by related bone marrow donors on the day of marrow donation. Peripheral blood and bone marrow mononuclear cells were isolated by Ficoll-Hypaque density centrifugation and were cryopreserved. Of note for this clone: The target of this receptor is not known. No base quality values were provided; no much bigger clone lies one nucleotide off.

Summary of the overall study and its limitations: Across approximately 45 patients, TRB clonality was highly associated with recipient CMV seropositivity and CMV reactivation, and diversity in PTCy patients was similar to diversity in CNI/methotrexate controls. The TRB repertoires of T cells infiltrating skin or GI tract showed only limited overlap with the TRB repertoires of T cells in blood. At 1-2 months, donor-recipient similarity was low but rose over the first year, and the later blood repertoires were often dominated by donor CD8+ memory clones.

Including the terminal cysteine and phenylalanine, the CDR3 comprises 13 residues. The CDR3 DNA has 39 bases and is translated from base 1. According to the germline V gene, CDR1 reads LGHNA and CDR2 reads YSLEER. V gives up 0 bases and J gives up 4 bases, and the segment between their germline ends measures 6 bases. The TCR sequence derives from a woman aged 25 to 39 in good health and a related stem cell transplant donor. The chain is encoded by TRBV4-3 joined to TRBJ1-2, with TRBD1 as a weak D call on 5 bases. The sequenced material came from PBMCs. The DNA is TGCGCCAGCAGCCAAGAAAGGGGCTATGGCTACACCTTC. Translated, this is CASSQERGYGYTF.